Shown below are 25 T cell receptor beta chains from a single sample sequenced in a study of CD8+ T cells in alopecia areata. Reverse transcribed after extraction, RNA yielded cDNA as the sequencing template. Sequencing was performed with immunoSEQ multiplex PCR; in TCRdb, only in-frame clones are kept and a portion is missing. The sample consists of 120,000 or so clones, 50% to 60% of them appearing once. This specimen was CD4+ T cells sorted from blood, taken at week 0. These receptor sequences come from a human donor with alopecia areata.

The rearrangement links TRBV5-1 to TRBJ2-5, with a weak D call TRBD2 (5 bases). The CDR3 sequence is 14 residues long. CDR1 and CDR2 from the germline V gene are SGHRS and YFSETQ. The V end was cut by 0 bases, the J end by 3 bases, with 9 bases between. CDR3 nucleotide sequence: TGCGCCAGCAGCTTGGTCGGGGATGAAGAGACCCAGTACTTC. This codes for CASSLVGDEETQYF.

The J gene is TRBJ2-4, the V gene TRBV28; TRBD2 aligns across 7 bases. Trimming cost V 4 bases and J 1 base; bases outside gene matches: 4. The CDR3 has 15 amino acids. Germline V gene lookup returns CDR1 MDHEN and CDR2 SYDVKM. Here the CDR3 reads CASSWAGVAKNIQYF. The CDR3 nucleotides read TGTGCCAGCAGTTGGGCGGGGGTCGCCAAAAACATTCAGTACTTC.

In this sample, this clone turned up a few times. The chain carries TRBV28 and TRBJ1-2, with 7 positions matching TRBD1. The CDR3 contains 16 residues. Looked up from germline, CDR1 is MDHEN and CDR2 is SYDVKM. The trim removed 2 bases at V and 0 bases at J, leaving 6 bases unmatched. CDR3 in amino acids: CASSLGRTGTNYGYTF. The CDR3, as DNA: TGTGCCAGCAGTTTAGGAAGGACAGGAACTAACTATGGCTACACCTTC.

This chain uses TRBV28 with TRBJ2-5, with TRBD2 matching over 13 bases. The germline CDR1 and CDR2 sequences are MDHEN and SYDVKM. The CDR3 has 17 amino acids. V gave up 6 bases and J gave up 4 bases; unmatched junction bases: 11. This chain's CDR3 is CASSFYPGLAGRETQYF. CDR3 nucleotides: TGTGCCAGCAGCTTCTACCCGGGACTAGCGGGACGAGAGACCCAGTACTTC.

With respect to this clone: Other DNA sequences from this sample encode an identical CDR3 as well. V is TRBV5-1 and J is TRBJ2-5, with no clear D. The length of the CDR3 is 13 residues. In germline, CDR1 is SGHRS, CDR2 YFSETQ. Trimming stripped 2 bases from V and 4 bases from J, with 9 bases between. The CDR3 sequence: CASSLGSGETQYF. DNA of the CDR3: TGCGCCAGCAGCTTAGGGTCGGGAGAGACCCAGTACTTC.

This clone is a singleton in its sample. CDR3 region: CASSLAPGLSSGGYTF. The DNA for the CDR3 is TGTGCCAGCAGCTTAGCTCCTGGGTTGAGTTCGGGGGGCTACACCTTC. The chain couples TRBV7-2 to TRBJ1-2, with D unclear. The germline gives CDR1 SGHTA, CDR2 FQGNSA. The V gene lost 0 bases and the J gene lost 8 bases, with 19 bases spanning the gap. The CDR3 spans 16 residues.

The chain links TRBV9 to TRBJ2-7; 7 nucleotides align to TRBD2. After removal of 0 bases from V and 2 bases from J, the junction contained 5 bases not matched to a gene. This CDR3 contains 15 residues. Germline-derived CDR1 and CDR2 are SGDLS and YYNGEE. This chain's CDR3 is CASSVEPSGPYEQYF. As DNA, the CDR3 is TGTGCCAGCAGCGTAGAGCCTAGCGGCCCCTACGAGCAGTACTTC.

The V gene is TRBV2, the J gene TRBJ2-7; D is undetermined. Germline-derived CDR1 and CDR2 are SNHLY and FYNNEI. V shed 7 bases and J shed 0 bases, with 10 bases lying between them. The CDR3 is 13 amino acids. The CDR3 nucleotides read TGTGCCAGCAATGGAGCGTTCTCCTACGAGCAGTACTTC. Protein: CASNGAFSYEQYF.

The rearrangement links TRBV11-3 to TRBJ2-6; D unclear. The CDR3 has 16 amino acids. The V and J ends lost 1 base and 1 base respectively, with 8 bases between them. Germline values: CDR1 SGHNT, CDR2 YENEEA. CDR3 sequence: CASSLGWGSGANVLTF. The CDR3 DNA follows: TGTGCCAGCAGCTTAGGGTGGGGATCTGGGGCCAACGTCCTGACTTTC.

The rearrangement joins TRBV2 to TRBJ2-3; D is unresolved. Germline CDR1 SNHLY, CDR2 FYNNEI. With 0 bases removed from V and 4 bases from J, the gap between germline ends came to 8 bases. This CDR3 is built from 14 residues. The CDR3 sequence: CASSEALRADTQYF. The CDR3 DNA is TGTGCCAGCAGTGAAGCGCTTCGGGCAGATACGCAGTATTTT.

As DNA, the CDR3 is TGTGCCAGCTGCCCCCAATTGGGGGGTTTTGCAGAGCAGTACTTC. Translated: CASCPQLGGFAEQYF. The chain recombines TRBV27 with TRBJ2-7, with a possible D match to TRBD2 (6 bases). This CDR3 is 15 amino acids long. Germline CDR1 is MNHEY and CDR2 is SMNVEV (reference sequence). Trimming pared 8 bases from V and 7 bases from J, leaving 24 bases between.

This chain links TRBV18 with TRBJ2-1; D is perhaps TRBD2 (7 bases). The germline V gene has CDR1 KGHSH and CDR2 LQKENI. V gave up 2 bases and J gave up 4 bases, with 15 bases separating them. The CDR3 extends over 16 amino acids. The CDR3: CASSPREGGVYNEQFF. In nucleotides, the CDR3 is TGTGCCAGCTCACCAAGAGAGGGGGGGGTATACAATGAGCAGTTCTTC.

The V gene is TRBV6-4, the J gene TRBJ1-6, with D unresolved. Between the trimmed V and J ends, which lost 4 bases and 10 bases, there was a span of 11 bases. CDR3 length: 13 residues. CDR1 is MRHNA, CDR2 SNTAGT, per germline. CDR3 bases: TGTGCCAGCAGTGTGGAGGGTAACTCACCCCTCCACTTT. Translated, it gives CASSVEGNSPLHF.

V gene TRBV29-1 combines with J gene TRBJ2-7; 10 positions agree with TRBD1. This CDR3 has 13 amino acids. Germline-derived CDR1 and CDR2 are SQVTM and ANQGSEA. The V segment lost 6 bases and the J segment 3 bases; nucleotides outside the gene matches: 5. The CDR3 DNA sequence: TGCAGCGTGGACGGACAGGGGGGCTACGAGCAGTACTTC. Protein: CSVDGQGGYEQYF.

J is TRBJ1-4 and V is TRBV27; D not resolved. From germline, CDR1 is MNHEY and CDR2 SMNVEV (reference sequence). The CDR3 spans 15 residues. The V gene lost 2 bases and the J gene lost 3 bases, with 10 bases spanning the gap. CDR3 in amino acids: CASSLQRRSNEKLFF. In DNA form, the CDR3 reads TGTGCCAGCAGTTTACAGAGAAGGTCTAATGAAAAACTGTTTTTT. The full variable domain, completed using reference TRBV27 and TRBJ1-4, is EAQVTQNPRYLITVTGKKLTVTCSQNMNHEYMSWYRQDPGLGLRQIYYSMNVEVTDKGDVPEGYKVSRKEKRNFPLILESPSPNQTSLYFCASSLQRRSNEKLFFGSGTQLSVL.

The genes are TRBV10-3 and TRBJ1-2, with 9 bases that match TRBD1. The ends lost 7 bases at V and 6 bases at J; junction bases unmatched: 9. The CDR3 is 14 amino acids. Germline V gene sequence: CDR1 ENHRY, CDR2 SYGVKD. The CDR3 DNA follows: TGTGCCATCACCCCGGACAGGGGCGTACATGGCTACACCTTC. Its protein is CAITPDRGVHGYTF.

This clone was observed a handful of times. The same CDR3 can be traced to other DNA sequences in this sample. This chain links TRBV5-1 with TRBJ2-7, with a possible D match to TRBD1 (6 bases). V lost 4 bases to trimming and J lost 1 base, with 9 bases between them. CDR3 length equals 13 residues. CDR1 and CDR2 from the germline V gene are SGHRS and YFSETQ. As DNA, the CDR3 is TGCGCCAGCAGCCTAGGACAGTCCTACGAGCAGTACTTC. This translates into CASSLGQSYEQYF.

This clone was counted a few times. The chain combines TRBV9 with TRBJ1-1, with 7 bases that match TRBD1. J gave up 7 bases and V 0 bases, and 3 bases lay outside the gene matches. The germline V gene has CDR1 SGDLS and CDR2 YYNGEE. The length of the CDR3 is 13 residues. Here the CDR3 DNA reads TGTGCCAGCAGCGTAGCTCGGACAGGTGAAGCTTTCTTT. It yields the protein CASSVARTGEAFF.

The V and J genes are TRBV6-5 and TRBJ2-2; a possible D gene is TRBD2 (6 bases). This CDR3 spans 15 amino acids. CDR1 and CDR2 (germline): MNHEY, SVGAGI. V lost 5 bases and J 7 bases, leaving 17 bases between the germline ends. CDR3 sequence (DNA): TGTGCCAGCAGTCCGGTAGCGGTGCGGGGCGGGGAGCTGTTTTTT. Its translation is CASSPVAVRGGELFF.

The chain employs TRBV18 and TRBJ1-4, with D unclear. Germline values: CDR1 KGHSH, CDR2 LQKENI. The V gene lost 2 bases and the J gene lost 5 bases, with 0 bases spanning the gap. The CDR3 consists of 11 residues. In DNA, the CDR3 is TGTGCCAGCTCACCAAATGAAAAACTGTTTTTT. Translated, it gives CASSPNEKLFF.

CDR3 protein: CASSGRQGARETQYF. DNA of the CDR3: TGTGCCAGCAGCGGCAGACAGGGGGCGCGAGAGACCCAGTACTTC. This chain uses TRBV7-8 with TRBJ2-5; 10 bases map to TRBD1. CDR1 is SGHVS, CDR2 FQNEAQ, per germline. J was trimmed by 4 bases and V by 5 bases; bases with no gene match: 7. The CDR3 runs to 15 residues.

This clone turned up a few times. The chain is built from TRBV6-5 and TRBJ2-5; no reliable D call. The length of the CDR3 is 13 residues. V was pared by 6 bases and J by 3 bases, with 11 bases between. Germline CDR1 is MNHEY and CDR2 is SVGAGI. CDR3 DNA: TGTGCCAGCAGAAACGGCCCGGAAGAGACCCAGTACTTC. Translation: CASRNGPEETQYF.

As concerns this clone: The same CDR3 can be traced to other DNA sequences in this sample. The V gene is TRBV9, the J gene TRBJ2-5, with D tentatively TRBD2 (7 bases). Germline CDR1 and CDR2: SGDLS and YYNGEE. CDR3 length equals 15 residues. Trimming removed 2 bases at V and 5 bases at J, with 16 bases between. DNA for the CDR3: TGTGCCAGCAGCGTTGCCGGGGGGCTTCGGGAGACCCAGTACTTC. This encodes CASSVAGGLRETQYF. The full variable domain, completed using reference TRBV9 and TRBJ2-5, is DSGVTQTPKHLITATGQRVTLRCSPRSGDLSVYWYQQSLDQGLQFLIQYYNGEERAKGNILERFSAQQFPDLHSELNLSSLELGDSALYFCASSVAGGLRETQYFGPGTRLLVL.

The chain combines TRBV10-3 with TRBJ2-2, with D maybe TRBD1 (5 bases). CDR3 size: 14 residues. The ends were cut back, 4 bases at V and 0 bases at J, with 6 bases in the middle. Germline CDR1 ENHRY, CDR2 SYGVKD. Here the CDR3 reads CAISVGPNTGELFF. CDR3 in DNA: TGTGCCATCAGTGTGGGGCCGAACACCGGGGAGCTGTTTTTT.

The genes are TRBV19 and TRBJ2-1; TRBD2 might be the D (6 bases). CDR1 LNHDA and CDR2 SQIVND come from the germline V gene (reference sequence). The CDR3 has 13 amino acids. V shed 3 bases and J shed 7 bases, with 10 bases lying between them. The CDR3 DNA reads as TGTGCCAGTAGTATTCGGGGGTCGAATGAGCAGTTCTTC. Amino acid sequence: CASSIRGSNEQFF.